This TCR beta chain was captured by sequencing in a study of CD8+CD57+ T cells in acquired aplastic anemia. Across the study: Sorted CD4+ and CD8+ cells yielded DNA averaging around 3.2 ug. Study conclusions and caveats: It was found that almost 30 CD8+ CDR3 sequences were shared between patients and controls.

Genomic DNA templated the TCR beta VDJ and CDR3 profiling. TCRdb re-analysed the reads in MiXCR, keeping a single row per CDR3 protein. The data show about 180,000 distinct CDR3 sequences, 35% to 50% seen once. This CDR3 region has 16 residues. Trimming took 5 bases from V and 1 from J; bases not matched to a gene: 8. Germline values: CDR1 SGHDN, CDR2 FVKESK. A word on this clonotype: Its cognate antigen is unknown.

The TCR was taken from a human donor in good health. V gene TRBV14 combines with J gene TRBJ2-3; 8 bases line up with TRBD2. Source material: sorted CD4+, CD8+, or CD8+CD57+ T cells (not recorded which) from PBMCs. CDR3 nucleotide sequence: TGTGCCAGCAGCTCTCGACTAGCGACCCGCACAGATACGCAGTATTTT. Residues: CASSSRLATRTDTQYF.